The clone carrying this T cell receptor (beta chain) was recorded many times. Its specificity is unknown. The sample originates from a study of glioma-infiltrating T cells. Whole-study results and caveats: Gliomas, especially low-grade, showed above-expected tissue-blood divergence; non-neoplastic patients showed below. Tissue and blood shared very few CDR3 sequences.

The iRepertoire nested amplicon-rescue multiplex PCR amplified TCR alpha and beta CDR3s from RNA. MiXCR was run by TCRdb on the multiplex PCR reads, yielding one entry per CDR3 protein. The data show 150,000 to 200,000 distinct CDR3 sequences, 25% to 35% seen once. The TCR was taken from a human donor with low-grade glioma or glioblastoma, undergoing nonglioma brain surgery, or in good health (not recorded which). The material sequenced was glioma tissue, nonneoplastic brain tissue, or PBMCs (not recorded which).

For the CDR3, the DNA is TGTGCCAGCAGGGCAGGGATGATGTCTCCCGGAGTGGATAATTCACCCCTCCACTTT. Amino acid sequence: CASRAGMMSPGVDNSPLHF. This rearrangement joins TRBV6-1 to TRBJ1-6; tentative D call: TRBD1 (5 bases). CDR1 MNHNS and CDR2 SASEGT come from the germline V gene. CDR3 size: 19 residues. The V end lost 6 bases, the J end lost 5 bases, and 26 bases lay between the germline ends.